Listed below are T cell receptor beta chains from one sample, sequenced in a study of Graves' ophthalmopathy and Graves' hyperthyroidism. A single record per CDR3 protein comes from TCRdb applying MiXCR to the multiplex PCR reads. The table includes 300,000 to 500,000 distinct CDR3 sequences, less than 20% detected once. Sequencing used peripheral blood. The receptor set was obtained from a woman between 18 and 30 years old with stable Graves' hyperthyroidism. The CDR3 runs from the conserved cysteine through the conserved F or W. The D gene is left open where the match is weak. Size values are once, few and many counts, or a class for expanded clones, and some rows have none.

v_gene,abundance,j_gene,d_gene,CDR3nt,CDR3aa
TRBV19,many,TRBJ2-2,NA,TGTGCCAGTGCCCCCCAGGTCCCCACCGGGGAGCTGTTTTTT,CASAPQVPTGELFF
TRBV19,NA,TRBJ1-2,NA,TGTGCCAGTAGTGTTAACGGACAGACGTCGATCGGGGGCTACACCTTC,CASSVNGQTSIGGYTF
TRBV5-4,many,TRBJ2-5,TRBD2,TGTGCCAGCAGTTACTTCGGGGGGGAAGAGACCCAGTACTTC,CASSYFGGEETQYF
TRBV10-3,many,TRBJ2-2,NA,TGTGCCATCAGGAGGGGAATGACGAACACCGGGGAGCTGTTTTTT,CAIRRGMTNTGELFF
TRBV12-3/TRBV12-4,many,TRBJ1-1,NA,TGTGCCAGCAGTTTAGGCAGGGTCACTGAAGCTTTCTTT,CASSLGRVTEAFF
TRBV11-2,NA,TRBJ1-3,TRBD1,TGTGCCAGCAGCCCGCAAGGGACAGGGGGCTCCCGTGCTGGAAACACCATATATTTT,CASSPQGTGGSRAGNTIYF
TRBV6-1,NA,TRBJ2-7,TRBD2,TGTGCCACAGAACTAGCGGGGGAAAACGAGCAGTACTTC,CATELAGENEQYF
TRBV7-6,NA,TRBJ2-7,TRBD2,TGTGCCAGCACAAAACTAGCGTCTTCCTACGAGCAGTACTTC,CASTKLASSYEQYF
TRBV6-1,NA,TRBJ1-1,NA,TGTGCCAGCAGTGATAAAGGCGGACAGAACACTGAAGCTTTCTTT,CASSDKGGQNTEAFF
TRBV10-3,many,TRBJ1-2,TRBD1,TGTGCCACTAATACAGGGGAAATGGACTATGGCTACACCTTC,CATNTGEMDYGYTF
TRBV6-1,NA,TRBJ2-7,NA,TGTGCCAGCAGACCGGACGCCTACGAGCAGTACTTC,CASRPDAYEQYF
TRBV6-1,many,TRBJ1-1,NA,TGTGCCAGCAGTGAAAGGGTAGGCAGGGACGAAGCTTTCTTT,CASSERVGRDEAFF
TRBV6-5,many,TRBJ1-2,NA,TGTGCCAGCACTTCCCGAGGGGGAGCTAACTATGGCTACACCTTC,CASTSRGGANYGYTF
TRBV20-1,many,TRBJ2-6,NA,TGCAGTGCTAGAGATAGCCGTTTTAGCTCTGGGGCCAACGTCCTGACTTTC,CSARDSRFSSGANVLTF
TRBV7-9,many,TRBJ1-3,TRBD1,TGTGCCAGCAGTCCGGGACAGGGTGGTGGAAACACCATATATTTT,CASSPGQGGGNTIYF
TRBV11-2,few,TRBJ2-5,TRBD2,TGTGCCAGCAGCTTCAATCCCAAACTAGCGGGGGTACAAGAGACCCAGTACTTC,CASSFNPKLAGVQETQYF
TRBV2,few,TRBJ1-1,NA,TGTGCCAGCAGAAAGCGGGGGGGAGACACTGAAGCTTTCTTT,CASRKRGGDTEAFF
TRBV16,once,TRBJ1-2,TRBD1,TGTGCCATCTGCCGCAGGGGGGACTTACAAAACTATGGTGGCTACACCTTC,CAICRRGDLQNYGGYTF
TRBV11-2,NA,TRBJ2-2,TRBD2,TGTGCCAGCAGCTTAGTTGGGCGGGGGGGCCCCGGGGAGCTGTTTTTT,CASSLVGRGGPGELFF
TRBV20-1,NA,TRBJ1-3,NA,TGCAGTGCTAGGGACTCTGGAAACACCATATATTTT,CSARDSGNTIYF
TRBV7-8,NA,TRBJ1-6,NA,TGTGCCAGCAGCTTACGGCCCCTTAATTCACCCCTCCACTTT,CASSLRPLNSPLHF
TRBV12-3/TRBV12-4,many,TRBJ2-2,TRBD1,TGTGCCAGCAGGGGACAGGGCCCTTGGCTGGGGAACACCGGGGAGCTGTTTTTT,CASRGQGPWLGNTGELFF
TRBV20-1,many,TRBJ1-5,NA,TGCAGTGCTAGATCTATTACAGGGAACCCCTTTGGTCAGCCCCAGCATTTT,CSARSITGNPFGQPQHF
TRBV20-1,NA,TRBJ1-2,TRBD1,TGCAGTGCTACGACAGGGGGCGAGTTAGGCTACACCTTC,CSATTGGELGYTF
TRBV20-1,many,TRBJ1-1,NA,TGCAGTGCTAGATCAACTGAGGGGAACACTGAAGCTTTCTTT,CSARSTEGNTEAFF
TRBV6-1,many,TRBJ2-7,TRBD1,TGTGCCAGCAGTGGAGTCAGCCTAAACAGGGGAAACTCCTACGAGCAGTACTTC,CASSGVSLNRGNSYEQYF
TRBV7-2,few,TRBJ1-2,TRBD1,TGTGCCAGCAGCGGGGGCAGGGGGCTGGGCTACACCTTC,CASSGGRGLGYTF
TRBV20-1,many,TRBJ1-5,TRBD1,TGCAGTGTCACTTCCGGACAGGGCAATCAGCCCCAGCATTTT,CSVTSGQGNQPQHF
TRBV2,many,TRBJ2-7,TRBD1,TGTGCCAGCAATAGCCGGGACAGACCCTACGAGCAGTACTTC,CASNSRDRPYEQYF
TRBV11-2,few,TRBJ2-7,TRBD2,TGTGCCAGCAGACGGGGAGGGGTAGGGAAAAACGAGCAGTACTTC,CASRRGGVGKNEQYF
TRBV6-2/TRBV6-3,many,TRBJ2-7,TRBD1,TGTGCCAGCAGACAGGGGTTAAGGGAGCAGTACTTC,CASRQGLREQYF
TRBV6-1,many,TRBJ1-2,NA,TGTGCCAGCAGGGAGGACAGACCCGTCTATGGCTACACCTTC,CASREDRPVYGYTF
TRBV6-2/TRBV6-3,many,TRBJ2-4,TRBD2,TGTGCCAGCAGTTACCCCAAGCGGGGGGAAAACATTCAGTACTTC,CASSYPKRGENIQYF
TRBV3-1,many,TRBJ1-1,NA,TGTGCCAGCAGCAACATGAACACTGAAGCTTTCTTT,CASSNMNTEAFF
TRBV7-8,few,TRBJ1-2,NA,TGTGCCAGCAGCCCAATAGGCTATGGCTACACCTTC,CASSPIGYGYTF
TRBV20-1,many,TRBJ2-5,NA,TGCAGTGCCTCGCCCCGGGGACGAGAGACCCAGTACTTC,CSASPRGRETQYF
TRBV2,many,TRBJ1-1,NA,TGTGCCAGCAGCCGAGAGAAGGTAAACACTGAAGCTTTCTTT,CASSREKVNTEAFF
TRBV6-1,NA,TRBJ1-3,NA,TGTGCCAGCAGTAAATCCGGGACCAACGTACTAGCTAACACCATATATTTT,CASSKSGTNVLANTIYF
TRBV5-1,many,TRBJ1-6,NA,TGCGCCAGCAGCAAGGACAGAGAGTATTCACCCCTCCACTTT,CASSKDREYSPLHF
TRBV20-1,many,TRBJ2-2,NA,TGCAGTGCTGCCGATCTAGGAGACACCGGGGAGCTGTTTTTT,CSAADLGDTGELFF
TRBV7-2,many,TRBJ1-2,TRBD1,TGTGCCAGCAGCTCGTGGACAGGGAGGCATGGCTACACCTTC,CASSSWTGRHGYTF
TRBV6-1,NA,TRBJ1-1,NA,TGTGCCAGCACGCTTATGAAGAACACTGAAGCTTTCTTT,CASTLMKNTEAFF
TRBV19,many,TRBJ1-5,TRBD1,TGTGCCAGTAGCCCAGGACAGGCGAGCAATCAGCCCCAGCATTTT,CASSPGQASNQPQHF
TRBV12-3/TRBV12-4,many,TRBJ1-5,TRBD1,TGTGCCAGCAGATTGGGGACAGGGTTCGGTCAGCCCCAGCATTTT,CASRLGTGFGQPQHF
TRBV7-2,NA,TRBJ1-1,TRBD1,TGTGCCAGCAGCCGCATGGGACAGGGGGCGACTGAGGCTTTCTTT,CASSRMGQGATEAFF
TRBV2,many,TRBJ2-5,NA,TGTGCCAGCAGTGAAGCGGCTAACCAAGAGACCCAGTACTTC,CASSEAANQETQYF
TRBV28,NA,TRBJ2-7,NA,TGTGCCAGCAGTTTACCCCCCGCGAGCTCCTACGAGCAGTACTTC,CASSLPPASSYEQYF
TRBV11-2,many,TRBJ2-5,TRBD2,TGTGCCAGCAGCCTGACTAGCGGGAGCCGTTTAAAGACCCAGTACTTC,CASSLTSGSRLKTQYF
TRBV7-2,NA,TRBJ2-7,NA,TGTGCCAGCAGCCTGACTACCAGAAGCTCCTACGAGCAGTACTTC,CASSLTTRSSYEQYF
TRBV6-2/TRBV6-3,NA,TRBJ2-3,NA,TGTGCCAGCAGTTACTCGCGCGAGGGGATGGCAGCTAGCACAGATACGCAGTATTTT,CASSYSREGMAASTDTQYF
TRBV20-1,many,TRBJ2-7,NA,TGCAGTGCTACCACGGGACACGGCACCCTCTCCTACGAGCAGTACTTC,CSATTGHGTLSYEQYF
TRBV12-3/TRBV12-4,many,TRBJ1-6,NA,TGTGCCAGCAGTTATCCCAATTCACCCCTCCACTTT,CASSYPNSPLHF
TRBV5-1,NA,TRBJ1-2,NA,TGCGCCAGCAGCTTGGAGGGCCGCCTTCTGTCTAACTATGGCTACACCTTC,CASSLEGRLLSNYGYTF